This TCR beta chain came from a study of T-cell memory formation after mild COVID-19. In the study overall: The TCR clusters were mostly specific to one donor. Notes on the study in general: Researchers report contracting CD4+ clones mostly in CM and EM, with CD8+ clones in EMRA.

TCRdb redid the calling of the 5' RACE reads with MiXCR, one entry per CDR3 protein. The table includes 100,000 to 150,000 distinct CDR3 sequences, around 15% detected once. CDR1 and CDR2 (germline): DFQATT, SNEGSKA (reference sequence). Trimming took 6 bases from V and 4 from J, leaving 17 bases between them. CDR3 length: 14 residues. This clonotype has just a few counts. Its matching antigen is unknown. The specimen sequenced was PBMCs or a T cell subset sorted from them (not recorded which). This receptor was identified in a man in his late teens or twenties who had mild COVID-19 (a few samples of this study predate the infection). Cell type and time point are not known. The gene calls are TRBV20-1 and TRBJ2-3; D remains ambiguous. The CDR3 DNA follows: TGCAGTGCCCCGCAAGCCTTTGGGGCAGATACGCAGTATTTT. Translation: CSAPQAFGADTQYF.